This T cell receptor beta chain derives from a study of shared clonotypes between healthy human individuals (dated by TCRdb to 2018 to 2021). About the investigation overall: The cohort comprised a couple of women and a few men aged 18 to 49 years. To increase sequencing depth and limit assay-specific biases, TCR repertoire library preparation and sequencing were carried out by different laboratories using diverse techniques. To estimate repertoire size and how much clonotypes are shared between individuals, the study performed deep sequencing of blood TCR repertoires from about five healthy adults. Each donor's leukapheresis produced roughly between roughly 0.85 and 9.5 billion PBMCs. For each donor, CD4 naive and CD4 memory were each run on three plates, CD8 naive on two plates, and CD8 memory on one plate.

Comments on this clone: The target of this receptor is not known. Per-base quality was not reported, and no clone a single base away is much larger than it.

Using the deep immunoSEQ assay, multiplex PCR amplified TCR CDR3 regions from genomic DNA. Extracted genomic DNA from each cell subset was distributed evenly across all wells of several immunoSEQ 96-well plates, and each plate was treated as a replicate. For sorted subsets, about 200 ng genomic DNA, equal to 30,000 to 35,000 T cell genomes, was loaded into each replicate PCR. The purified libraries were quantified using a Qubit 3.0 fluorometer, sized with a Bioanalyzer 2100, and then quantified again using the KAPA Library Quantification kit. Every immunoSEQ 96-well plate was sequenced on a separate single-read 150-cycle Illumina NextSeq 550 flow cell. Processing in the source paper ran as follows. Because the immunoSEQ output included only junctional sequences and no quality scores, the filtering could not be the same as the filtering used for full-length reads. Sequences were annotated with PyIR, a Python wrapper for IgBLAST v1.9, and V/J genes and CDR3 were assigned using IMGT germline references. Any read was removed if the V/J assignment was weak (E-value above 1e-6), the CDR3 was missing, or the read contained stop codons, out-of-frame junctions, or ambiguous translated residues. V3J clonotypes were defined as sequences sharing an identical inferred V gene, J gene, and CDR3 amino acid sequence. The percentage overlap between two repertoires was calculated by dividing the number of shared unique clonotypes by the size of the smaller repertoire. Three approaches were used to assess repertoire richness: RTK rarefaction, the Chao1 estimator, and Recon v2.1 estimates of unobserved clonotypes. Generation probabilities were computed with OLGA for all TCRbeta clonotypes obtained by the gDNA method from several donors. Sourced from immuneACCESS, this table was stored by TCRdb with only in-frame sequences that have V and J called. A share of the clones is absent; for the studies checked, an unresolved V gene accounts for under half, and the remainder has no known explanation. That table furnishes V, J and clone size, whereas the DNA furnished D and trimming. The sample records hundreds of thousands of clones, around 95% of which are singletons. Over 0.095% of the sample comes from the top ten.

CD8 naive samples were obtained by positive selection for CCR7 among CD45RO-negative cells, yielding a CD45RA+CCR7+ population from which TemRA cells were excluded. Donors were healthy HIV-negative adults with no recently reported acute infections or vaccinations. Every donor was a Caucasian adult residing in Nashville, Tennessee, USA. Blood was obtained by leukapheresis, after which PBMCs were separated by Ficoll-Histopaque density gradient centrifugation and cryopreserved in liquid nitrogen vapor phase. Analytical flow cytometry was used to check the purity and quantity of every magnetically sorted T cell population. Genomic DNA was isolated from every sorted fraction and measured by UV absorbance on a Nanodrop 2000c. The CDR3 spans 15 residues, from the cysteine through the phenylalanine. The read is trimmed to its CDR3 DNA, 45 bases read in frame from base 1. Sequences MDHEN (CDR1) and SYDVKM (CDR2) are obtained from the germline V gene. Between the V and J ends, shortened by 7 bases and 3 bases respectively, the junction contains 19 bases.

General conclusions and limits of the study: Because the study included only a small number of donors, the genetic and exposure-history diversity represented was limited. Larger estimated clonotype richness was generally found for naive subsets than for memory subsets. Rarefaction of sorted-subset datasets indicated incomplete sequencing despite the large sequencing depth. Sharing across four donors was observed for around 5% of naive CD4, 3% to 4% of naive CD8, 2% to 2.5% of memory CD4, and about 0.4% of memory CD8 clonotypes. Compared with non-shared clonotypes, the clonotypes found in all four sorted-subset donors had higher generation probabilities. Based on pairwise subsampling, the degree of clonotype sharing among donors was expected to be affected by sequencing depth. Sampling was limited to blood, and TCR repertoires in tissue likely differ from TCR repertoires in blood.

The source material was naive CD8+ T cells sorted from blood. In the paper's terms, the cell subset or site label means: CD45RA+CCR7+. The TCR sequence derives from a woman aged 25 to 39 in good health. The chain employs TRBV28 and TRBJ2-7, with the D gene call left open. CDR3 loop: CASTTGGRQDYEQYF. The nucleotide sequence is given as TGTGCCAGCACCACCGGTGGTCGGCAGGACTACGAGCAGTACTTC.